This T cell receptor beta chain was retrieved from a study of T cells in Graves' hyperthyroidism and ophthalmopathy. Patients with ophthalmopathy all had a Clinical Activity Score of at least 3, a NOSPECS grade of at least 4 and duration under 3 months. Clinical symptoms, serum thyroxine, TRAb, thyroid ultrasound and orbital computed tomography informed diagnoses. RNA transcripts gave rise to amplified TCR beta CDR3 regions. HTBI primers were the set used in a first-round RT-PCR of the TCR CDR3. TCRdb independently ran MiXCR on the multiplex PCR reads; one entry per CDR3 protein. The repertoire holds 410,000 or so distinct CDR3 sequences, with roughly 14% as singletons. This clonotype has ten or more counts. CDR3 length: 15 residues. The V end was cut by 0 bases, the J end by 4 bases, with 13 bases between. Germline values: CDR1 SGHRS, CDR2 YFSETQ.

The sequence was obtained from a man between 18 and 29 years old with Graves' ophthalmopathy. Sequenced material: blood. V is TRBV5-1 and J is TRBJ1-1; TRBD1 is a possible D gene (6 bases). CDR3 region: CASSLGAGESTEAFF. The CDR3 DNA sequence: TGCGCCAGCAGCTTGGGGGCAGGGGAAAGCACTGAAGCTTTCTTT.